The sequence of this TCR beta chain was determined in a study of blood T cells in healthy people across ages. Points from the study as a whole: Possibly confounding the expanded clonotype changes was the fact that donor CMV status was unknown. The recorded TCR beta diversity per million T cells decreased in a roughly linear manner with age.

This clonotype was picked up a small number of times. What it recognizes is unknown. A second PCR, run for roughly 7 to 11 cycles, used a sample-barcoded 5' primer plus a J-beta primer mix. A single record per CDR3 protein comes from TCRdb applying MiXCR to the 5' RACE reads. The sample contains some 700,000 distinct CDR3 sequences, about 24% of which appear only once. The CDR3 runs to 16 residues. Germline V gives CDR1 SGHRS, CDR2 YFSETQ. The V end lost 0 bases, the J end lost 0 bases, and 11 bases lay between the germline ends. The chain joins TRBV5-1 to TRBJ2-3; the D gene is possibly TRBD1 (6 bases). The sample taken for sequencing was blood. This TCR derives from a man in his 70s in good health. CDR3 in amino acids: CASSLAVQGSTDTQYF. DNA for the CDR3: TGCGCCAGCAGCTTGGCGGTCCAGGGGAGCACAGATACGCAGTATTTT.